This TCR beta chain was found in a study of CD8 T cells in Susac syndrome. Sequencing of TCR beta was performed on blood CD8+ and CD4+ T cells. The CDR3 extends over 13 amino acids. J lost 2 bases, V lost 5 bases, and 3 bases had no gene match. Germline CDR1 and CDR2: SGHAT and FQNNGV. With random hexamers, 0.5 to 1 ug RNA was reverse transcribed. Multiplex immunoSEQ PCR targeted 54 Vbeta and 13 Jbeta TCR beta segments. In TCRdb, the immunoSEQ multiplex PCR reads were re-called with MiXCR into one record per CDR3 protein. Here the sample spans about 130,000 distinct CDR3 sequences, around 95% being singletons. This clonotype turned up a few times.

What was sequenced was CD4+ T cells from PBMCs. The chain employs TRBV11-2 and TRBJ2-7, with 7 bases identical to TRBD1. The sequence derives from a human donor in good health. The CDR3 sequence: CASSPGQAYEQYF. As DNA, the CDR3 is TGTGCCAGCAGCCCCGGACAGGCCTACGAGCAGTACTTC.